Below are 30 T cell receptor beta chains sequenced from a single sample in a study of T cell responses to AZD1222 COVID-19 vaccine. Profiled with immunoSEQ multiplex PCR; TCRdb holds only in-frame clones, not every one. Of some 130,000 clones listed, more than 90% were seen once; the top ten hold about 3%. The material sequenced was peripheral blood, taken on day 0 of AZD1222 vaccination. These receptors were obtained from an adult in good health.

Only one count was recorded for this clone. The rearrangement joins TRBV11-2 to TRBJ1-3; D not resolved. Germline CDR1 reads SGHAT; CDR2 reads FQNNGV. Trimming took 1 base from V and 8 from J, leaving 12 bases between them. CDR3 length: 14 amino acids. The CDR3 region has the DNA TGTGCCAGCAGCTTAGGAATGGGCGCGGACACCATATATTTT. Its protein is CASSLGMGADTIYF. The variable domain in full, completed from reference TRBV11-2 and TRBJ1-3, reads EAGVAQSPRYKIIEKRQSVAFWCNPISGHATLYWYQQILGQGPKLLIQFQNNGVVDDSQLPKDRFSAERLKGVDSTLKIQPAKLEDSAVYLCASSLGMGADTIYFGEGSWLTVV.

J is TRBJ2-7 and V is TRBV7-3; no firm D call. CDR1 is SGHTA, CDR2 FQGTGA, per germline. V gave up 2 bases and J gave up 7 bases, with 15 bases separating them. The CDR3 length is 14 residues. DNA of the CDR3: TGTGCCAGCAGCTTATCGGTGGTAATGGGGGAGCAGTACTTC. It is translated as CASSLSVVMGEQYF. The full variable domain, rest sourced from reference TRBV7-3 and TRBJ2-7, is GAGVSQTPSNKVTEKGKYVELRCDPISGHTALYWYRQSLGQGPEFLIYFQGTGAADDSGLPNDRFFAVRPEGSVSTLKIQRTERGDSAVYLCASSLSVVMGEQYFGPGTRLTVT.

This clone was seen only once. This chain uses TRBV11-2 with TRBJ1-5, with TRBD1 identical over 8 bases. This CDR3 is 14 amino acids long. CDR1 is SGHAT, CDR2 FQNNGV, per germline. Germline trimming cut 1 base from V and 5 bases from J; bases unmatched to any gene: 1. In DNA, the CDR3 is TGTGCCAGCAGCTTAGGGGGACAGGATCAGCCCCAGCATTTT. It yields the protein CASSLGGQDQPQHF.

This chain links TRBV6-5 with TRBJ2-7; D not resolved. Germline CDR1 reads MNHEY; CDR2 reads SVGAGI. Trimming took 4 bases from V and 4 from J, leaving 11 bases between them. The CDR3 contains 13 residues. The DNA for the CDR3 is TGTGCCAGCAGTTCGGCAGCAGAATACGAGCAGTACTTC. Its protein product is CASSSAAEYEQYF.

The gene calls are TRBV11-3 and TRBJ1-5; D is unclear. The CDR3 covers 18 residues. The V end lost 5 bases, the J end lost 0 bases, and 20 bases lay between the germline ends. In germline, CDR1 is SGHNT, CDR2 YENEEA. In DNA form, the CDR3 reads TGTGCCAGCAGCCACCATAACGTTACCCGATATAGCAATCAGCCCCAGCATTTT. It translates to CASSHHNVTRYSNQPQHF.

The chain employs TRBV10-3 and TRBJ2-7; TRBD1 matches at 7 bases. The junction had 11 bases not matched to a gene; V was cut back by 4 bases and J by 5 bases. Germline V gives CDR1 ENHRY, CDR2 SYGVKD. The CDR3 contains 15 residues. The CDR3 bases are TGTGCCATCAGTGGACAGGGTTTAGGCGGAAACGAGCAGTACTTC. Its protein product is CAISGQGLGGNEQYF.

The chain carries TRBV27 and TRBJ2-7, with 10 positions matching TRBD1. V was clipped by 8 bases and J by 5 bases; unmatched bases: 3. This CDR3 has 12 amino acids. Germline V gives CDR1 MNHEY, CDR2 SMNVEV (reference sequence). The DNA of the CDR3 is TGTGCCAGCGGGGACAGGGGAAACGAGCAGTACTTC. This gives the protein CASGDRGNEQYF.

The V call is TRBV9, the J call TRBJ1-2; TRBD1 might be the D (6 bases). Trimming stripped 7 bases from V and 4 bases from J, with 17 bases between. Per germline, CDR1 SGDLS and CDR2 YYNGEE. There are 14 residues in the CDR3. CDR3 in DNA: TGTGCCAGCTCTCCAGGGGTGAACCTCTATGGCTACACCTTC. Translation gives CASSPGVNLYGYTF.

The chain couples TRBV28 to TRBJ1-4, with D uncertain. CDR1 is MDHEN and CDR2 is SYDVKM in the germline V gene. The CDR3 is made up of 14 amino acids. Trimming removed 2 bases at V and 5 bases at J, with 9 bases between. CDR3 sequence reads: CASSLRAINEKLFF. The DNA for the CDR3 is TGTGCCAGCAGTTTAAGGGCAATCAATGAAAAACTGTTTTTT.

The chain couples TRBV30 to TRBJ2-1; D gene ambiguous. Germline V CDR1 and CDR2: GTSNPN, SVGIG (reference sequence). The V gene lost 4 bases and the J gene lost 9 bases, with 16 bases spanning the gap. The CDR3 is 13 amino acids. Here the CDR3 reads CAWTPRPQPEQFF. The CDR3 DNA sequence: TGTGCCTGGACTCCGCGACCGCAGCCTGAGCAGTTCTTC.

V gene TRBV27 combines with J gene TRBJ1-2; D uncertain. V was clipped by 6 bases and J by 0 bases, with 11 bases between them. The CDR3 is 14 amino acids. Looked up from germline, CDR1 is MNHEY and CDR2 is SMNVEV (reference sequence). The CDR3 reads CASSPRGSNYGYTF. CDR3 in DNA: TGTGCCAGCAGCCCGCGAGGATCTAACTATGGCTACACCTTC.

The CDR3 DNA reads TGTGCCTGGAGTGTACAGGGAGAGTATGGCTACACCTTC. Residues: CAWSVQGEYGYTF. The rearrangement uses TRBV30 and TRBJ1-2; possible D gene TRBD1, 6 bases. CDR1 and CDR2 from the germline V gene are GTSNPN and SVGIG (reference sequence). Trimming left V 0 bases short and J 5 bases short, with 10 bases between. This CDR3 contains 13 residues.

This rearrangement joins TRBV11-2 to TRBJ2-7; 8 positions match TRBD2. J was trimmed by 0 bases and V by 5 bases; bases with no gene match: 6. This CDR3 is built from 15 residues. CDR1 and CDR2 (germline): SGHAT, FQNNGV. In DNA, the CDR3 is TGTGCCAGCAGCCTCTCGGGGGGGAGCTCCTACGAGCAGTACTTC. Its protein is CASSLSGGSSYEQYF.

The rearrangement joins TRBV7-8 to TRBJ1-1; D may be TRBD1 (6 bases). The CDR3 loop spans 15 amino acids. The germline CDR1 and CDR2 sequences are SGHVS and FQNEAQ. V was pared by 5 bases and J by 0 bases, with 13 bases between. In DNA form, the CDR3 reads TGTGCCAGCAGCGGTACAGGGATGGTGAACACTGAAGCTTTCTTT. It codes for CASSGTGMVNTEAFF.

This chain connects TRBV27 to TRBJ2-1; 9 nucleotides line up with TRBD1. CDR3 length: 15 amino acids. Germline CDR1 and CDR2: MNHEY and SMNVEV (reference sequence). Trimming took 5 bases from V and 4 from J; bases not matched to a gene: 6. CDR3 amino acids: CASSPRTGAYNEQFF. The CDR3 nucleotides are TGTGCCAGCAGTCCCCGGACAGGGGCGTACAATGAGCAGTTCTTC.

This chain uses TRBV30 with TRBJ1-2, with 8 bases aligning to TRBD1. CDR1 and CDR2 from the germline V gene are GTSNPN and SVGIG (reference sequence). Unmatched junction bases numbered 23, after V lost 4 bases and J lost 7 bases. The CDR3 loop spans 18 amino acids. Here the CDR3 reads CAWTRGRLGIAASAGYTF. Written as DNA, the CDR3 is TGTGCCTGGACCAGGGGGCGACTCGGCATCGCGGCCTCGGCTGGCTACACCTTC.

Here the CDR3 DNA reads TGCGCCAGCAACCTTCAAGGGGGGGAGCTGTTTTTT. This codes for CASNLQGGELFF. The V gene is TRBV5-1, the J gene TRBJ2-2; D is undetermined. Germline loops: CDR1 SGHRS, CDR2 YFSETQ. V lost 6 bases and J lost 8, with 11 bases in between. CDR3 size: 12 residues.

This chain uses TRBV27 with TRBJ1-1, with D possibly being TRBD1 (6 bases). Trimming took off 3 bases at V and 8 bases at J, with 16 bases between the two ends. Germline CDR1 reads MNHEY; CDR2 reads SMNVEV (reference sequence). This CDR3 region has 14 residues. CDR3 bases: TGTGCCAGCAGTTTCTCTCGGGCAGGGGTGGAAGCTTTCTTT. Translated, it gives CASSFSRAGVEAFF.

This rearrangement joins TRBV5-1 to TRBJ2-7; D possibly corresponds to TRBD1 (6 bases). The germline V and J ends were trimmed by 7 bases and 2 bases, with 22 bases remaining between them. From germline, CDR1 is SGHRS and CDR2 YFSETQ. The CDR3 is made up of 16 amino acids. CDR3 nucleotide sequence: TGCGCCAGCCATACGGCAAAGGACAGCTTGCCCTACGAGCAGTACTTC. Its protein is CASHTAKDSLPYEQYF.

This clone was counted once. The chain carries TRBV7-9 and TRBJ1-4; no definite D call. This CDR3 comprises 12 residues. With 6 bases removed from V and 14 bases from J, the gap between germline ends came to 16 bases. Germline CDR1 reads SEHNR; CDR2 reads FQNEAQ (reference sequence). CDR3 sequence: CASSFLDGELFF. The CDR3 DNA follows: TGTGCCAGCAGTTTCCTCGACGGAGAGCTGTTTTTT.

The chain couples TRBV13 to TRBJ2-1; no clear D. CDR3 length: 15 amino acids. Germline values: CDR1 PRHDT, CDR2 FYEKMQ (reference sequence). V was cut by 5 bases and J by 4 bases, with 15 bases left in between. The CDR3 is CASSPPLGTYNEQFF. In nucleotides, the CDR3 is TGTGCCAGCAGCCCCCCCCTCGGCACGTACAATGAGCAGTTCTTC.

The CDR3 region is CASSVEGSNYGYTF. The CDR3 DNA sequence: TGTGCCAGCAGCGTAGAGGGGTCTAACTATGGCTACACCTTC. This chain connects TRBV9 to TRBJ1-2, with D perhaps matching TRBD1 (5 bases). V was clipped by 0 bases and J by 0 bases, with 6 bases between them. The CDR3 has 14 amino acids. Per the germline V gene, CDR1 is SGDLS and CDR2 is YYNGEE.

V usage is TRBV5-4 and J usage is TRBJ1-2; 8 bases map to TRBD1. V was clipped by 3 bases and J by 6 bases; unmatched bases: 13. This CDR3 contains 16 residues. Germline lookup yields CDR1 SGHNT and CDR2 YYREEE (reference sequence). The CDR3 DNA is TGTGCCAGCAGCTGGGGGACAAGGACAGGGCAGGATGGCTACACCTTC. It is translated as CASSWGTRTGQDGYTF. The full variable domain, its missing parts supplied by reference TRBV5-4 and TRBJ1-2, is ETGVTQSPTHLIKTRGQQVTLRCSSQSGHNTVSWYQQALGQGPQFIFQYYREEENGRGNFPPRFSGLQFPNYSSELNVNALELDDSALYLCASSWGTRTGQDGYTFGSGTRLTVV.

The chain recombines TRBV19 with TRBJ2-1; D call uncertain. V was shortened by 1 base and J by 6 bases, with 7 bases between the two germline ends. Germline assignment: CDR1 LNHDA and CDR2 SQIVND (reference sequence). CDR3 length: 13 amino acids. The CDR3 DNA follows: TGTGCCAGTAGTATAGTTAGTACCAATGAGCAGTTCTTC. Its protein product is CASSIVSTNEQFF.

The rearrangement links TRBV6-1 to TRBJ2-2, with unresolved D. The length of the CDR3 is 16 residues. The germline gives CDR1 MNHNS, CDR2 SASEGT. V was cut by 0 bases and J by 4 bases, with 12 bases left in between. The CDR3 here is CASSEARASGTGELFF. DNA of the CDR3: TGTGCCAGCAGTGAAGCACGAGCGTCGGGCACCGGGGAGCTGTTTTTT.

This clone was found once. The rearrangement links TRBV19 to TRBJ1-5; possible D gene TRBD1, 5 bases. V lost 6 bases to trimming and J lost 0 bases, with 12 bases between them. CDR1 LNHDA and CDR2 SQIVND come from the germline V gene (reference sequence). The CDR3 is 15 amino acids. The CDR3 here is CASSTVGGSNQPQHF. The CDR3, as DNA: TGTGCCAGTAGCACAGTCGGGGGTAGCAATCAGCCCCAGCATTTT.

The chain carries TRBV4-3 and TRBJ1-5, with D perhaps matching TRBD1 (5 bases). The germline V and J ends were trimmed by 0 bases and 1 base, with 10 bases remaining between them. Per germline, CDR1 LGHNA and CDR2 YSLEER. There are 16 residues in the CDR3. CDR3 loop: CASSQDPGPSNQPQHF. Here the CDR3 DNA reads TGCGCCAGCAGCCAAGATCCAGGGCCAAGCAATCAGCCCCAGCATTTT.

The chain recombines TRBV9 with TRBJ2-1; D unresolved. V lost 1 base and J 0 bases, leaving 8 bases between the germline ends. The CDR3 length is 15 residues. CDR1 is SGDLS, CDR2 YYNGEE, per germline. Written as DNA, the CDR3 is TGTGCCAGCAGCGTAAGGCATAACTCCTACAATGAGCAGTTCTTC. It encodes CASSVRHNSYNEQFF.

The genes are TRBV5-6 and TRBJ2-5, with 10 bases identical to TRBD2. Germline trimming cut 4 bases from V and 3 bases from J; bases unmatched to any gene: 12. Per the germline V gene, CDR1 is SGHDT and CDR2 is YYEEEE. This CDR3 is built from 17 residues. CDR3: CASSTGLAERVEETQYF. CDR3 coding DNA: TGTGCCAGCAGCACCGGACTAGCGGAGAGGGTAGAAGAGACCCAGTACTTC.

The V and J genes are TRBV5-1 and TRBJ1-2, with TRBD1 matching over 10 bases. CDR3 length equals 14 residues. Germline CDR1 and CDR2: SGHRS and YFSETQ. V gave up 4 bases and J gave up 8 bases; unmatched junction bases: 8. CDR3 protein: CASSPRQGAGGYTF. The CDR3 DNA reads TGCGCCAGCAGCCCGAGACAGGGGGCAGGAGGCTACACCTTC.